Here is one TCR beta chain with its context. This record belongs to a study of blood T cell repertoires in COVID-19. On the study more broadly: The origin of the acute and convalescent COVID-19 samples was the United States, Italy and Spain.

Sequencing was performed with immunoSEQ multiplex PCR; in TCRdb, only in-frame clones are kept and a portion is missing. The sample lists 300,000 to 450,000 clones; more than 80% were seen once. Clinical history reported by participants formed the basis on which cohorts were assigned. Sample: PBMCs or T cells enriched from blood (not recorded which). The TCR originated in a man younger than 30 who had recovered from COVID-19.

The CDR3 DNA reads as TGTGCCAGCAAGAACGAGACAGGGGTGTCACCCCTCCACTTT. It codes for CASKNETGVSPLHF. The rearrangement uses TRBV7-2 and TRBJ1-6; the match to TRBD1 covers 8 bases. The CDR3 runs to 14 residues. CDR1 and CDR2 from the germline V gene are SGHTA and FQGNSA. The V and J ends lost 7 bases and 10 bases, in that order; junction bases with no gene match: 9.